Following are 14 T cell receptor beta chains from one sample sequenced in a study of control samples from healthy donors and cancer patients. Data came from immunoSEQ multiplex PCR; TCRdb stores just in-frame clones and leaves some out. The sample has 100,000 to 150,000 clones, around 92% seen once. The sample comprised blood. The receptors were gathered from a woman between 45 and 60 years old in good health.

This chain connects TRBV19 to TRBJ2-6; TRBD1 matches 7 bases. Germline CDR1 LNHDA, CDR2 SQIVND (reference sequence). The CDR3 runs to 15 residues. V was clipped by 6 bases and J by 3 bases; unmatched bases: 5. CDR3 nucleotide sequence: TGTGCCAGTAGCGGTGACAGGGATGGGGCCAACGTCCTGACTTTC. This gives the protein CASSGDRDGANVLTF.

The chain has TRBV19 and TRBJ2-1; D gene ambiguous. V lost 7 bases, J lost 3 bases, and 4 bases lay in between. Germline values: CDR1 LNHDA, CDR2 SQIVND (reference sequence). This CDR3 has 11 amino acids. CDR3 region: CASIGYNEQFF. CDR3 bases: TGTGCCAGTATAGGCTACAATGAGCAGTTCTTC.

V is TRBV2 and J is TRBJ1-1; 9 nucleotides line up with TRBD1. The V segment lost 3 bases and the J segment 11 bases; nucleotides outside the gene matches: 13. This CDR3 has 15 residues. Looked up from germline, CDR1 is SNHLY and CDR2 is FYNNEI. CDR3 nucleotides: TGTGCCAGCAGTGATCGTGGACAGGGGTCTTTTTTTGCTTTCTTT. Translated, it gives CASSDRGQGSFFAFF.

The genes are TRBV2 and TRBJ1-1; no clear D gene. The V end lost 4 bases, the J end lost 1 base, and 13 bases lay between the germline ends. Germline V gives CDR1 SNHLY, CDR2 FYNNEI. This CDR3 contains 15 residues. The CDR3 region has the DNA TGTGCCAGCAGTGCGTTCGCCAGCGGGAACACTGAAGCTTTCTTT. Translated, it gives CASSAFASGNTEAFF. Drawing the rest from reference TRBV2 and TRBJ1-1, the complete variable domain is EPEVTQTPSHQVTQMGQEVILRCVPISNHLYFYWYRQILGQKVEFLVSFYNNEISEKSEIFDDQFSVERPDGSNFTLKIRSTKLEDSAMYFCASSAFASGNTEAFFGQGTRLTVV.

The chain recombines TRBV5-1 with TRBJ1-1; D is undetermined. V was pared by 1 base and J by 4 bases, with 11 bases between. The germline V gene encodes CDR1 SGHRS and CDR2 YFSETQ. This CDR3 spans 14 amino acids. The CDR3 here is CASSLQPPRTEAFF. The CDR3 bases are TGCGCCAGCAGCTTGCAGCCTCCTCGCACTGAAGCTTTCTTT.

This chain connects TRBV6-5 to TRBJ2-7, with 9 bases lining up with TRBD2. CDR1 and CDR2 (germline): MNHEY, SVGAGI. The trim removed 7 bases at V and 3 bases at J, leaving 4 bases unmatched. The CDR3 spans 13 residues. DNA for the CDR3: TGTGCCAGCACCCTAGCGGGAAACTACGAGCAGTACTTC. It yields the protein CASTLAGNYEQYF.

V and J are TRBV7-9 and TRBJ2-3; D not resolved. This CDR3 comprises 11 residues. Trimming left V 4 bases short and J 2 bases short, with 1 base between. The germline V gene encodes CDR1 SEHNR and CDR2 FQNEAQ (reference sequence). As DNA, the CDR3 is TGTGCCAGCAGCTCCACAGATACGCAGTATTTT. This translates into CASSSTDTQYF.

The gene calls are TRBV28 and TRBJ1-1; no definite D call. Trimming removed 4 bases at V and 0 bases at J, with 15 bases between. Germline V gene lookup returns CDR1 MDHEN and CDR2 SYDVKM. CDR3 length equals 16 residues. CDR3 protein: CASSYPRGTMNTEAFF. The CDR3 DNA sequence: TGTGCCAGCAGTTACCCTCGGGGTACCATGAACACTGAAGCTTTCTTT.

V is TRBV5-1 and J is TRBJ2-3; D call uncertain. The germline V gene has CDR1 SGHRS and CDR2 YFSETQ. Trimming left V 0 bases short and J 1 base short, with 6 bases between. The CDR3 length is 14 residues. The CDR3 is CASSLGHRTDTQYF. CDR3 nucleotide sequence: TGCGCCAGCAGCTTGGGGCACCGCACAGATACGCAGTATTTT.

This clone was observed a few times. The V and J genes are TRBV7-2 and TRBJ1-1; a weak D match, TRBD1 (6 bases). The CDR3 runs 14 residues. The V end lost 7 bases, the J end lost 3 bases, and 15 bases lay between the germline ends. Germline loops: CDR1 SGHTA, CDR2 FQGNSA. The CDR3 nucleotides read TGTGCCAGCACTCTCAGACCAGGGGACACTGAAGCTTTCTTT. Translating gives CASTLRPGDTEAFF.

This clone was seen once. The junction differs from germline at one of its ends, possibly a read error. The V and J genes are TRBV19 and TRBJ1-5; D not certain. This CDR3 comprises 12 residues. The germline gives CDR1 LNHDA, CDR2 SQIVND (reference sequence). DNA for the CDR3: TGTGCCACCTCACTCACCCAGAAGCCCCCAAATTTT. This codes for CATSLTQKPPNF.

This clone was detected only once. V gene TRBV12-3 or TRBV12-4 combines with J gene TRBJ1-1, with D hard to call. The CDR3 contains 13 residues. With 6 bases removed from V and 6 bases from J, the gap between germline ends came to 14 bases. The CDR3 protein is CASRITAGSEAFF. For the CDR3, the DNA is TGTGCCAGCAGAATCACCGCCGGGTCTGAAGCTTTCTTT.

The V and J genes are TRBV3-1 (or the pseudogene TRBV3-2) and TRBJ1-3; no reliable D call. In germline, CDR1 is LGHDT, CDR2 YNNKEL (reference sequence). V lost 4 bases and J lost 3, with 16 bases in between. The CDR3 has 16 amino acids. The CDR3 bases are TGTGCCAGCAGCCTTAACTTACCGGGAGGTGGAAACACCATATATTTT. Its translation: CASSLNLPGGGNTIYF.

The chain links TRBV11-2 to TRBJ2-1; TRBD2 matches 8 bases. In germline, CDR1 is SGHAT, CDR2 FQNNGV. Trimming removed 4 bases from V and 0 bases from J; junction bases left unmatched: 14. CDR3 size: 19 residues. The CDR3 DNA reads TGTGCCAGCAGCTCTTGGGCCGGGACTAGGGTTAACTCCTACAATGAGCAGTTCTTC. Protein sequence: CASSSWAGTRVNSYNEQFF.